Each of the 8 T cell receptor beta chains below was sequenced from the same sample in a study of blood T cell repertoires in COVID-19. The protocol was immunoSEQ multiplex PCR, while the TCRdb copy is restricted to in-frame clones and leaves out a portion. The sample includes tens of thousands of clones, about 90% of them seen just once. The material sequenced was peripheral blood. The receptor source for this set is a middle-aged woman with active or convalescent COVID-19.

The rearrangement joins TRBV24-1 to TRBJ2-2, with a weak D call TRBD2 (5 bases). Trimming removed 1 base at V and 1 base at J, with 6 bases between. The germline V gene encodes CDR1 KGHDR and CDR2 SFDVKD. This CDR3 has 15 amino acids. The CDR3 region has the DNA TGTGCCACCAGTGATTTCCGGGAGAACACCGGGGAGCTGTTTTTT. Amino acid sequence: CATSDFRENTGELFF.

The chain carries TRBV7-9 and TRBJ2-5; D is ambiguous. Germline values: CDR1 SEHNR, CDR2 FQNEAQ (reference sequence). The CDR3 spans 14 residues. V dropped 1 base and J dropped 3 bases, with 9 bases sitting between them. Here the CDR3 reads CASSLGHNEETQYF. The CDR3 DNA reads TGTGCCAGCAGCTTAGGGCACAACGAAGAGACCCAGTACTTC. The full variable domain, completed using reference TRBV7-9 and TRBJ2-5, is DTGVSQNPRHKITKRGQNVTFRCDPISEHNRLYWYRQTLGQGPEFLTYFQNEAQLEKSRLLSDRFSAERPKGSFSTLEIQRTEQGDSAMYLCASSLGHNEETQYFGPGTRLLVL.

The chain has TRBV9 and TRBJ2-1, with 11 bases lining up with TRBD2. With V trimmed by 4 bases and J by 8 bases, 8 bases remained unmatched. Germline loops: CDR1 SGDLS, CDR2 YYNGEE. CDR3 length equals 15 residues. The CDR3 DNA reads TGTGCCAGCAGCAGTAGCGGGAGGGCCATCCATGAGCAGTTCTTC. Translated: CASSSSGRAIHEQFF.

The CDR3 DNA follows: TGTGCCAGCAGCTCTCCCGTGACAGGGTCTGGAGATACGCAGTATTTT. Amino acid sequence: CASSSPVTGSGDTQYF. The V gene is TRBV7-9, the J gene TRBJ2-3; TRBD1 agrees at 7 bases. Trimming at V came to 4 bases and at J to 5 bases, leaving 12 bases not matched to a gene. The CDR3 totals 16 residues. Germline V gene data show CDR1 as SEHNR and CDR2 as FQNEAQ (reference sequence).

The chain has TRBV28 and TRBJ2-1; 11 bases agree with TRBD2. This CDR3 has 17 residues. V gave up 6 bases and J gave up 6 bases; unmatched junction bases: 13. Germline V CDR1 and CDR2: MDHEN, SYDVKM. The CDR3 DNA reads TGTGCCAGCAGCCCTCGTAGCGGGAGGGCCCCCGGCAATGAGCAGTTCTTC. Residues: CASSPRSGRAPGNEQFF.

A remark on this clone: In the same sample, other DNA sequences code for this CDR3. The chain is built from TRBV12-3 or TRBV12-4 and TRBJ2-7, with no clear D. V lost 3 bases to trimming and J lost 0 bases, with 6 bases between them. CDR3 length: 13 amino acids. Here the CDR3 DNA reads TGTGCCAGCAGTTTTGACAACTCCTACGAGCAGTACTTC. The encoded protein is CASSFDNSYEQYF.

J is TRBJ1-5 and V is TRBV4-3; possible D gene TRBD1, 6 bases. The germline gives CDR1 LGHNA, CDR2 YSLEER. This CDR3 spans 13 amino acids. V lost 4 bases and J lost 9, with 13 bases in between. The chain's CDR3 is CASSLEGGWPQHF. For the CDR3, the DNA is TGCGCCAGCAGCCTGGAAGGGGGATGGCCCCAGCATTTT.

This chain links TRBV6-2 or TRBV6-3 with TRBJ2-2; 9 bases line up with TRBD1. The length of the CDR3 is 14 residues. V was pared by 6 bases and J by 6 bases, with 5 bases of the junction left unmatched. Germline V gene lookup returns CDR1 MNHEY and CDR2 SVGEGT. The CDR3 nucleotides read TGTGCCAGCAGCCGGGACAGGGTCCCCGGGGAGCTGTTTTTT. Protein product: CASSRDRVPGELFF.